Presented here are 2 T cell receptor beta chains from one specimen sequenced in a study of T cells in Graves' hyperthyroidism and ophthalmopathy. It was RNA transcripts that yielded the amplified TCR beta CDR3 regions. The HTBI primer set was used in a first-round RT-PCR of the TCR CDR3. One entry per CDR3 protein results from TCRdb running MiXCR on the multiplex PCR reads. The sample shows under 400,000 distinct CDR3 sequences, roughly 15% of them seen only once. The sequenced material came from blood. Every receptor here comes from a man younger than 40 with Graves' hyperthyroidism.

The chain recombines TRBV29-1 with TRBJ2-1, with 9 positions matching TRBD2. The CDR3 is 15 amino acids. Trimming took 3 bases from V and 3 from J; bases not matched to a gene: 6. CDR1 is SQVTM, CDR2 ANQGSEA, per germline. CDR3 protein: CSVDIAGGGYNEQFF. The CDR3 nucleotides read TGCAGCGTTGACATTGCGGGAGGGGGCTACAATGAGCAGTTCTTC.

In this sample, this clonotype turned up many times. CDR3 in DNA: TGTGCCACCAGTGATTCGCGGGGCTGGACGGGGGGAATCCAAGAGACCCAGTACTTC. The encoded protein is CATSDSRGWTGGIQETQYF. This chain uses TRBV24-1 with TRBJ2-5; 7 bases match TRBD2. Germline lookup yields CDR1 KGHDR and CDR2 SFDVKD. The CDR3 runs 19 residues. J gave up 1 base and V 2 bases, and 15 bases lay outside the gene matches.